Listed below are T cell receptor beta chains from one sample, sequenced in a study of PD-1 blockade in mismatch repair-deficient tumors. TCRdb's copy holds only in-frame clones and misses some; the assay was immunoSEQ multiplex PCR. Of about 120,000 clones in the sample, 86% were seen once. The sequencing used peripheral blood, collected 44 weeks after starting pembrolizumab. These receptors all stem from an adult with mismatch repair-deficient cancer. Both conserved end residues are part of each CDR3. The D gene is left open where the match is weak. Where a row states a size, it is once, few, many or the class of an expanded clone; other rows omit it.

once	TRBV29-1	TRBJ2-1	NA	CSVSDYNEQFF	TGCAGCGTCAGTGATTACAATGAGCAGTTCTTC
NA	TRBV6-6	TRBJ2-7	NA	CASSYWDEQYF	TGTGCCAGCAGTTACTGGGACGAGCAGTACTTC
NA	TRBV5-4	TRBJ2-3	NA	CASYEFTDTQYF	TGTGCCAGCTATGAATTCACAGATACGCAGTATTTT
NA	TRBV19	TRBJ2-1	TRBD1	CASSIIDREDEQFF	TGTGCCAGTAGTATAATCGACAGGGAAGATGAGCAGTTCTTC
NA	TRBV7-3	TRBJ2-7	TRBD1	CASSVPGTGVYEQYF	TGTGCCAGCAGCGTACCCGGGACAGGGGTATACGAGCAGTACTTC
NA	TRBV4-1	TRBJ1-5	NA	CASSQRTDSNQPQHF	TGCGCCAGCAGCCAAAGGACAGATAGCAATCAGCCCCAGCATTTT
NA	TRBV7-2	TRBJ2-7	NA	CASSTHGGSYEQYF	TGTGCCAGCAGCACTCACGGTGGATCCTACGAGCAGTACTTC
NA	TRBV9	TRBJ2-2	NA	CASSVGSGELFF	TGTGCCAGCAGCGTAGGGTCTGGGGAGCTGTTTTTT
NA	TRBV5-1	TRBJ2-1	TRBD2	CASSLVYFVGTSGIKSHNEQFF	TGCGCCAGCAGCTTGGTTTATTTTGTAGGGACTAGCGGGATTAAGAGCCACAATGAGCAGTTCTTC
NA	TRBV4-3	TRBJ2-3	NA	CASSRGTSTDTQYF	TGCGCCAGCAGCCGAGGGACTAGCACAGATACGCAGTATTTT
NA	TRBV6-1	TRBJ1-1	TRBD1	CASSERQGANEAFF	TGTGCCAGCAGTGAGAGACAGGGGGCTAATGAAGCTTTCTTT
NA	TRBV11-3	TRBJ2-3	TRBD2	CASSARLAGAADTQYF	TGTGCCAGCAGCGCCCGACTAGCGGGAGCCGCAGATACGCAGTATTTT
few	TRBV7-6	TRBJ2-7	TRBD2	CASSSLRTSGSYEQYF	TGTGCCAGCAGCTCACTCCGGACTAGCGGATCCTACGAGCAGTACTTC